Below, 14 T cell receptor beta chains from the same sample are listed, as sequenced in a study of T cells in women clearing cervical HPV infection. Assay used: immunoSEQ multiplex PCR; TCRdb lists only in-frame clones, some missing. Its clone listing holds about 21,000 clones. The specimen sequenced was blood buffy coat. Every receptor here comes from a woman between 18 and 69 years old with a cervical HPV16 infection that either progressed to CIN3+ or cleared (not recorded which).

Regarding this clone: The read stops 3 residues short of the end of the CDR3; the missing end is completed from the germline J gene. This sequence joins TRBV4-2 and TRBJ2-2; 14 positions agree with TRBD2. Germline CDR1 and CDR2: LGHNA and YNFKEQ. V shed 4 bases and J 4 bases; nucleotides not matched to a gene: 8. This CDR3 comprises 18 residues. CDR3 amino acids: CASSRPLGLAGVTGELFF. CDR3 DNA, as far as it was read: TGTGCCAGCAGCCGACCCCTGGGACTAGCGGGAGTCACCGGGGAG.

Details on this clone: With the read ending 3 residues before the CDR3 end, the germline J gene is used to fill in that end. The chain links TRBV19 to TRBJ2-3, with D possibly TRBD2 on 5 matching bases. V lost 6 bases and J 3 bases, leaving 13 bases between the germline ends. This CDR3 region has 14 residues. The germline V gene has CDR1 LNHDA and CDR2 SQIVND (reference sequence). The covered CDR3 bases are TGTGCCAGTAGCGGGGTGGCATCAACAGATACG. It specifies CASSGVASTDT. The whole CDR3 sequence reads CASSGVASTDTQYF. Full variable domain (rest looked up from reference TRBV19 and TRBJ2-3): DGGITQSPKYLFRKEGQNVTLSCEQNLNHDAMYWYRQDPGQGLRLIYYSQIVNDFQKGDIAEGYSVSREKKESFPLTVTSAQKNPTAFYLCASSGVASTDTQYFGPGTRLTVL.

A word on this clone: The read terminates 3 residues before the CDR3 end, so the remaining end is supplied by the germline J gene. The chain combines TRBV11-3 with TRBJ2-7; possible D gene TRBD1, 5 bases. Germline CDR1 is SGHNT and CDR2 is YENEEA. The length of the CDR3 is 14 residues. The V end was cut by 0 bases, the J end by 5 bases, with 11 bases between. The sequenced part of the CDR3 DNA is TGTGCCAGCAGCTTAGAGGGGCTCATGAACGAG. Translated, it gives CASSLEGLMNE. The whole CDR3 sequence is CASSLEGLMNEQYF.

As regards this clone: The CDR3 end is not reached by the read, which stops 3 residues before it; the germline J gene fills it in. The rearrangement uses TRBV6-2 or TRBV6-3 and TRBJ1-2; D not resolved. CDR3 length: 15 residues. V lost 8 bases and J lost 6, with 22 bases in between. From germline, CDR1 is MNHEY and CDR2 SVGEGT. CDR3: CASSIGAEGLNGYTF. The part of the CDR3 DNA that was read is TGTGCCAGCTCGATTGGAGCGGAAGGGTTGAATGGC.

With regard to this clone: Coverage ceases 3 residues before the CDR3 finishes, and the germline J gene fills in the end. This chain connects TRBV10-1 to TRBJ1-1, with a tentative D call TRBD1 (6 bases). This CDR3 has 13 residues. V lost 6 bases to trimming and J lost 7 bases, with 15 bases between them. The germline V gene encodes CDR1 WNHNN and CDR2 SYGVQD (reference sequence). The sequenced CDR3 bases are TGCGCCAGCAGCCCTGGGACACCCGTTGAA. Protein sequence: CASSPGTPVE. The whole CDR3 is CASSPGTPVEAFF.

Note on this clone: The read ends 3 residues before the CDR3 terminus; that terminus is restored from the germline J gene. The chain combines TRBV9 with TRBJ2-3; perhaps TRBD2 as D (5 bases). Deletions cut 1 base from V and 6 bases from J, with 15 bases between. The CDR3 has 15 amino acids. Germline CDR1 is SGDLS and CDR2 is YYNGEE. The CDR3 reads CASSVSGPPTDTQYF. The CDR3 bases that were read are TGTGCCAGCAGCGTAAGCGGTCCCCCCACCGATACG. Drawing the rest from reference TRBV9 and TRBJ2-3, the complete variable domain is DSGVTQTPKHLITATGQRVTLRCSPRSGDLSVYWYQQSLDQGLQFLIQYYNGEERAKGNILERFSAQQFPDLHSELNLSSLELGDSALYFCASSVSGPPTDTQYFGPGTRLTVL.

Points on this clone: The read terminates 3 residues ahead of where the CDR3 ends, so the germline J gene completes it. The chain recombines TRBV19 with TRBJ1-1; a weak D match, TRBD1 (5 bases). This CDR3 contains 16 residues. V lost 3 bases and J lost 1, with 15 bases in between. Per germline, CDR1 LNHDA and CDR2 SQIVND (reference sequence). The CDR3: CASSMGGRGKNTEAFF. Incomplete CDR3 DNA: TGTGCCAGTAGTATGGGGGGTCGGGGGAAGAACACTGAA.

A word on this clone: The CDR3 goes on 3 residues after the read ends, and that part is filled in from the germline J gene. This sequence joins TRBV2 and TRBJ2-3, with 9 bases identical to TRBD2. The length of the CDR3 is 15 residues. J lost 2 bases, V lost 5 bases, and 5 bases had no gene match. The V gene's germline CDR1 is SNHLY and CDR2 FYNNEI. Incomplete CDR3 DNA: TGTGCCAGCAGTATAGCGGGGGCCTACACAGATACG. Translation: CASSIAGAYTDT. The whole CDR3 sequence reads CASSIAGAYTDTQYF.

On this clone itself: The read terminates 3 residues ahead of where the CDR3 ends, so the germline J gene completes it. The rearrangement joins TRBV4-1 to TRBJ2-7; 8 nucleotides line up with TRBD1. This CDR3 contains 15 residues. Germline V CDR1 and CDR2: MGHRA, YSYEKL. V dropped 0 bases and J dropped 6; count of bases not matched to a gene: 7. The covered CDR3 bases are TGCGCCAGCAGCCAAGATATTACCAGGGGGCGCGAG. Its protein product is CASSQDITRGRE. The complete CDR3 sequence is CASSQDITRGREQYF.

As regards this clone: The sequenced fragment ends 3 residues before the CDR3 boundary, so the rest is inferred from the germline J gene. The rearrangement links TRBV20-1 to TRBJ2-1, with 7 bases lining up with TRBD2. The CDR3 is 14 amino acids. Trimming cost V 0 bases and J 6 bases; bases outside gene matches: 5. Germline CDR1 reads DFQATT; CDR2 reads SNEGSKA (reference sequence). CDR3 in amino acids: CSARDAGVGNEQFF. Partial CDR3 DNA: TGCAGTGCTAGAGATGCGGGAGTCGGCAATGAG.

A word on this clone: The read terminates 3 residues ahead of where the CDR3 ends, so the germline J gene completes it. The chain links TRBV11-1 to TRBJ2-1; D may match TRBD1 or TRBD2 (5 bases each). Germline V gives CDR1 SGHAT, CDR2 FQDESV (reference sequence). Deletions cut 6 bases from V and 9 bases from J, with 18 bases between. This CDR3 region has 14 residues. The CDR3 loop is CASRRGAFNTEQFF. The sequenced CDR3 bases are TGTGCCAGCAGAAGGGGAGCATTTAACACTGAG.

About this clone itself: The read ends 3 residues shy of where the CDR3 ends; the end is completed using the germline J gene. This chain uses TRBV5-6 with TRBJ2-5; possibly TRBD2 for D (5 bases). CDR1 and CDR2 (germline): SGHDT, YYEEEE. The CDR3 spans 12 residues. Trimming took 2 bases from V and 7 from J, leaving 9 bases between them. CDR3 bases read: TGTGCCAGCAGCTTCCTAGCCGGGACC. The encoded protein is CASSFLAGT. The whole CDR3 protein reads CASSFLAGTQYF.

With respect to this clone: The CDR3 goes on 3 residues after the read ends, and that part is filled in from the germline J gene. The rearrangement uses TRBV10-3 and TRBJ2-2; a weak D match, TRBD2 (6 bases). The germline V and J ends were trimmed by 1 base and 1 base, with 10 bases remaining between them. The CDR3 totals 16 residues. Germline CDR1 is ENHRY and CDR2 is SYGVKD. The chain's CDR3 is CAISEFFGGNTGELFF. The covered CDR3 bases are TGTGCCATCAGTGAGTTCTTCGGGGGGAACACCGGGGAG.

For this clone: The CDR3 extends 3 residues past the end of the read, so its final part is completed from the germline J gene. V gene TRBV18 combines with J gene TRBJ2-7, with D possibly matching TRBD1 (6 bases). The CDR3 is made up of 14 amino acids. In germline, CDR1 is KGHSH, CDR2 LQKENI. V was trimmed by 0 bases and J by 1 base, leaving 7 bases between them. CDR3 residues: CASSPPTGSYEQYF. The CDR3 bases that were read are TGTGCCAGCTCACCACCGACAGGTTCCTACGAG.